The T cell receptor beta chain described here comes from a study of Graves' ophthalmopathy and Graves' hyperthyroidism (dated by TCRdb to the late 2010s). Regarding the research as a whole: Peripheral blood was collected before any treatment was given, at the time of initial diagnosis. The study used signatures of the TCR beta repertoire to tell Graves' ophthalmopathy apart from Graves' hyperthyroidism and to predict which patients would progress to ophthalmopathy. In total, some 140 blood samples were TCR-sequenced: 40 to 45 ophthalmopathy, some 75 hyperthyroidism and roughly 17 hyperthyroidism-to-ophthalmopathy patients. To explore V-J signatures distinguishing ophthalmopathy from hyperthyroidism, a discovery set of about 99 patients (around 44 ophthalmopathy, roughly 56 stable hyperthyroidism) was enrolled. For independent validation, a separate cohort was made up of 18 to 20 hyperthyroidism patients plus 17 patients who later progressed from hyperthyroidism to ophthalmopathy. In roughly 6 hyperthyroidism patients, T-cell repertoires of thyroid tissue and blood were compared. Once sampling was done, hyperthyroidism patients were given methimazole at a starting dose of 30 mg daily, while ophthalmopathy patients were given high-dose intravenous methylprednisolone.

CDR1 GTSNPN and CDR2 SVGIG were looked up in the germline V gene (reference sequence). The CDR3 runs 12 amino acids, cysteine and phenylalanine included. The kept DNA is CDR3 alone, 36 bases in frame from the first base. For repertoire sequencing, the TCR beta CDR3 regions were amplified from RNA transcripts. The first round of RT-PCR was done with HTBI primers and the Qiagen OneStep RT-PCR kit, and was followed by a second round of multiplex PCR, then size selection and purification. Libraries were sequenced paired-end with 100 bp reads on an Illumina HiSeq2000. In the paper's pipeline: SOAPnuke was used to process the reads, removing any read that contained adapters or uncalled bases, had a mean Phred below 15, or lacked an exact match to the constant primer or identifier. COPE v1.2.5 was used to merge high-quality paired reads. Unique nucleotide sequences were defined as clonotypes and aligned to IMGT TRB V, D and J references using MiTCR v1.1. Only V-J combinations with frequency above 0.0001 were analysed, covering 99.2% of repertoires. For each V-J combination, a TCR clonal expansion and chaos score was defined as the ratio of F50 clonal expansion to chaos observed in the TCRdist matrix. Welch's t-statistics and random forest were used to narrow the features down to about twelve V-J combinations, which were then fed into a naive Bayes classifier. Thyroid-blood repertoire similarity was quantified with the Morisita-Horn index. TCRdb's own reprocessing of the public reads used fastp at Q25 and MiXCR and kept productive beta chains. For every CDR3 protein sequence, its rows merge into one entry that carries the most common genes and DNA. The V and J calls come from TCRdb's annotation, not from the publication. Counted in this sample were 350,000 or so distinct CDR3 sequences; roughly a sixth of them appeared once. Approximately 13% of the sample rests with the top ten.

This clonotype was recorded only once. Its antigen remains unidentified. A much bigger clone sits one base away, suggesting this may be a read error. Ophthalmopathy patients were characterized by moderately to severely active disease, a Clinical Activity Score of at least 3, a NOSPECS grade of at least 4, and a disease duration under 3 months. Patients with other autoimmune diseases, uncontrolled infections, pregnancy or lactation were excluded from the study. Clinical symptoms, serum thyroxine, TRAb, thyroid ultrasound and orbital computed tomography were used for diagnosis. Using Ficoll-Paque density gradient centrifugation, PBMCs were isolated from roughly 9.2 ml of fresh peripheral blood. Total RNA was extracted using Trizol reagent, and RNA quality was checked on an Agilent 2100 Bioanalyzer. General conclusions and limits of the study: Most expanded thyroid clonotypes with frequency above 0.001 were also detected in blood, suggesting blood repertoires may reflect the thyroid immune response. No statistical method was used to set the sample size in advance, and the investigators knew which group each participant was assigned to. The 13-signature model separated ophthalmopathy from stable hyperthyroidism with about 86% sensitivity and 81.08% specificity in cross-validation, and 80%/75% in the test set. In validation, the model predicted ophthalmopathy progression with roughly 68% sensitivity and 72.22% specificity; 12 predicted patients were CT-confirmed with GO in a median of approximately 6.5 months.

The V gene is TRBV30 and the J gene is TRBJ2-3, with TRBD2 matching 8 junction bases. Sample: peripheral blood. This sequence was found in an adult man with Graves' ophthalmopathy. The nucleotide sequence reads TGTTCAATCGAGCGGGAGTTAGATGCGCAGTATTTT. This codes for CSIERELDAQYF. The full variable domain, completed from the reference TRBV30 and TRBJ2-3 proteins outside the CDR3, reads SQTIHQWPATLVQPVGSPLSLECTVEGTSNPNLYWYRQAAGRGLQLLFYSVGIGQISSEVPQNLSASRPQDRQFILSSKKLLLSDSGFYLCSIERELDAQYFGPGTRLTVL.